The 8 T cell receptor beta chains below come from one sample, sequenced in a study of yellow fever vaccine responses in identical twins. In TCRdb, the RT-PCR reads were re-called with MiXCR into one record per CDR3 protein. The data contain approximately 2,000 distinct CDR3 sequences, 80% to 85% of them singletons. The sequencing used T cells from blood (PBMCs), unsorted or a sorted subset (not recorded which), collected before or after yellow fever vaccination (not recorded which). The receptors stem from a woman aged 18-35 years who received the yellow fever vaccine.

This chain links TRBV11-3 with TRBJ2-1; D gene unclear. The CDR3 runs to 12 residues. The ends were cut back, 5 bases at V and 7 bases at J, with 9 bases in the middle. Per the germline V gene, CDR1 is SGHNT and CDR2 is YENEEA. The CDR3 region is CASSPNANEQFF. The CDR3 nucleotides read TGTGCCAGCAGCCCGAATGCGAATGAGCAGTTCTTC.

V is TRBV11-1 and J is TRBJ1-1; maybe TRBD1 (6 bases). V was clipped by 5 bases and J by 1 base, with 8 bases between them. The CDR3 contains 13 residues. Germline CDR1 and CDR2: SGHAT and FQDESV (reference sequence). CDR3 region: CASSTTGNTEAFF. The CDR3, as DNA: TGTGCCAGCAGCACGACAGGGAACACTGAAGCTTTCTTT.

The CDR3 protein is CASSLAPGRRTGELFF. As DNA, the CDR3 is TGTGCCAGCAGCTTGGCCCCTGGGCGACGAACCGGGGAGCTGTTTTTT. The V call is TRBV5-5, the J call TRBJ2-2; no clear D gene. CDR1 and CDR2 (germline): SGHKS, YYEKEE (reference sequence). Between the trimmed V and J ends, which lost 0 bases and 5 bases, there was a span of 14 bases. There are 16 residues in the CDR3.

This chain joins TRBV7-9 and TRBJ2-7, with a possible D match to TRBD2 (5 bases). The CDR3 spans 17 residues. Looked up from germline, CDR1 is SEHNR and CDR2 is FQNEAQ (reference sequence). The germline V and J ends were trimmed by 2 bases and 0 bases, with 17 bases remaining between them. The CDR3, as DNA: TGTGCCAGCAGCTTACCGTCCTCCGGGATATCCTCCTACGAGCAGTACTTC. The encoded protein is CASSLPSSGISSYEQYF. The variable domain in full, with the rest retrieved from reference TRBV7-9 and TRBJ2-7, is DTGVSQNPRHKITKRGQNVTFRCDPISEHNRLYWYRQTLGQGPEFLTYFQNEAQLEKSRLLSDRFSAERPKGSFSTLEIQRTEQGDSAMYLCASSLPSSGISSYEQYFGPGTRLTVT.

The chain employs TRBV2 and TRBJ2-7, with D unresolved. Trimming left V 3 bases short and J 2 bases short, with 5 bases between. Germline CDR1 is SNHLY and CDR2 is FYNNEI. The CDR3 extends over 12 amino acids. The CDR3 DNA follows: TGTGCCAGCAGTGATTCGGCCTACGAGCAGTACGTC. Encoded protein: CASSDSAYEQYV.

CDR3 bases: TGTGCCAGCAGCAAAAATGGTTTGGTTGGAAACACCATATATTTT. Protein sequence: CASSKNGLVGNTIYF. This sequence joins TRBV21-1 and TRBJ1-3. TRBV21-1 is marked as a pseudogene. There are 15 residues in the CDR3.

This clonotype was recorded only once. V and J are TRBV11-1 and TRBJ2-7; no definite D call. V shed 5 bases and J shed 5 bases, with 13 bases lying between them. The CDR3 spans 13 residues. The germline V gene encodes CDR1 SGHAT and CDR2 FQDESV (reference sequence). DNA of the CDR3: TGTGCCAGCAGCCCGTCGAATGACAACGAGCAGTACTTC. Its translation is CASSPSNDNEQYF.

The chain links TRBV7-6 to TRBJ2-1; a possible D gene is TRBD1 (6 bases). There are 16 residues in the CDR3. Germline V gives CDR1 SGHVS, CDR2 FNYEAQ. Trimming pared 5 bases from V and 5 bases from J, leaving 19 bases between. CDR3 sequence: CASSVKIQGNHNEQFF. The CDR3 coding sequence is TGTGCCAGCAGCGTTAAAATCCAGGGGAACCACAATGAGCAGTTCTTC. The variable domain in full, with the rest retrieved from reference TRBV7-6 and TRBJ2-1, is GAGVSQSPRYKVTKRGQDVALRCDPISGHVSLYWYRQALGQGPEFLTYFNYEAQQDKSGLPNDRFSAERPEGSISTLTIQRTEQRDSAMYRCASSVKIQGNHNEQFFGPGTRLTVL.